The 17 T cell receptor beta chains listed next were all sequenced from one sample in a study of T cells after yellow fever vaccination (dated by TCRdb to between 2018 and 2020). Libraries were made using 5' RACE. Sequencing used an Illumina HiSeq 2500. TCRdb applied fastp at Q25 and MiXCR to the public reads, then kept only in-frame beta chains. Each CDR3 protein gets just one entry, which takes the most common genes and DNA from the rows behind it. This sample has 500,000 to 550,000 distinct CDR3 sequences in its table, and 21% of those were observed once. The top ten hold roughly a sixth of the sample. Per the publication, the treatment or condition label means: live attenuated yellow fever vaccine strain. The specimen was PBMCs, collected roughly 20 days after the first yellow fever vaccination. The origin of the receptors is a young man who received the YFV17D yellow fever vaccine.

This clonotype was counted many times. The chain couples TRBV12-3 or TRBV12-4 to TRBJ2-3; D not certain. CDR3 length: 12 amino acids. V dropped 6 bases and J dropped 7 bases, with 11 bases sitting between them. CDR3 sequence: CASRRLGNTQYF. CDR3 bases: TGTGCCAGCAGACGACTTGGGAATACGCAGTATTTT.

This clonotype was counted only a few times. V and J are TRBV12-3 or TRBV12-4 and TRBJ2-3, with D perhaps given as TRBD1 or TRBD2 (6 bases each). The CDR3 totals 14 residues. Trimming removed 4 bases at V and 6 bases at J, with 14 bases between. This CDR3 is CASSSGAEGDTQYF. DNA of the CDR3: TGTGCCAGCAGTTCGGGGGCGGAGGGCGATACGCAGTATTTT.

V usage is TRBV5-4 and J usage is TRBJ2-7; tentative D call: TRBD1 (6 bases). Germline V gene sequence: CDR1 SGHNT, CDR2 YYREEE (reference sequence). V was pared by 5 bases and J by 5 bases, with 17 bases between. This CDR3 region has 14 residues. In DNA, the CDR3 is TGTGCCAGCAGTTCCGGGACATCGATCGACGAGCAGTACTTC. Its translation is CASSSGTSIDEQYF.

The chain uses TRBV7-2 and TRBJ1-6, with D unresolved. The CDR3 contains 14 residues. The ends were cut back, 5 bases at V and 11 bases at J, with 16 bases in the middle. The germline gives CDR1 SGHTA, CDR2 FQGNSA. CDR3 in DNA: TGTGCCAGCAGCACCCCGGGCGGGAGGACACCCCTCCACTTT. This sequence encodes CASSTPGGRTPLHF.

The CDR3 coding sequence is TGTGCCAGCACCCGTCTAAACTCGCATGAAAAACTGTTTTTT. It codes for CASTRLNSHEKLFF. This chain connects TRBV12-3 or TRBV12-4 to TRBJ1-4; no firm D call. Between the trimmed V and J ends, which lost 7 bases and 6 bases, there was a span of 15 bases. This CDR3 has 14 amino acids.

This clonotype was recorded a few times. This sequence joins TRBV15 and TRBJ1-4; D is possibly TRBD1 (6 bases). V lost 3 bases to trimming and J lost 3 bases, with 8 bases between them. The CDR3 covers 14 residues. Germline values: CDR1 LNHNV, CDR2 YYDKDF (reference sequence). This CDR3 reads CATSSRGPNEKLFF. The CDR3, as DNA: TGTGCCACCAGCAGCCGGGGGCCTAATGAAAAACTGTTTTTT. Full variable domain (missing parts from reference TRBV15 and TRBJ1-4): DAMVIQNPRYQVTQFGKPVTLSCSQTLNHNVMYWYQQKSSQAPKLLFHYYDKDFNNEADTPDNFQSRRPNTSFCFLDIRSPGLGDTAMYLCATSSRGPNEKLFFGSGTQLSVL.

This clonotype was seen only a few times. The genes are TRBV6-2 or TRBV6-3 and TRBJ2-7, with D perhaps TRBD1 (6 bases). This CDR3 has 13 amino acids. Germline loops: CDR1 MNHEY, CDR2 SVGEGT. V lost 4 bases and J lost 3, with 10 bases in between. The CDR3 loop reads CASSFDRLYEQYF. CDR3 sequence (DNA): TGTGCCAGCAGTTTCGACAGGCTCTACGAGCAGTACTTC.

This clonotype was observed a handful of times. The chain recombines TRBV5-1 with TRBJ2-5; TRBD1 matches 8 bases. Germline CDR1 and CDR2: SGHRS and YFSETQ. This CDR3 is built from 14 residues. The J segment lost 4 bases and the V segment lost 4 bases, leaving 6 bases of the junction unmatched. Here the CDR3 DNA reads TGCGCCAGCAGCGCGGGACAGGTAGGAGAGACCCAGTACTTC. Its protein is CASSAGQVGETQYF. The full variable domain, rest sourced from reference TRBV5-1 and TRBJ2-5, is KAGVTQTPRYLIKTRGQQVTLSCSPISGHRSVSWYQQTPGQGLQFLFEYFSETQRNKGNFPGRFSGRQFSNSRSEMNVSTLELGDSALYLCASSAGQVGETQYFGPGTRLLVL.

This rearrangement joins TRBV18 to TRBJ2-1, with 9 nucleotides matching TRBD1. The CDR3 is 14 amino acids. The V gene's germline CDR1 is KGHSH and CDR2 LQKENI. V trimming: 8 bases; J trimming: 2 bases; junction bases outside the gene matches: 4. The CDR3 region is CASRRQGAYNEQFF. The DNA of the CDR3 is TGTGCCAGCCGAAGACAGGGGGCCTACAATGAGCAGTTCTTC.

This clonotype was seen a handful of times. This chain uses TRBV20-1 with TRBJ1-5; 9 nucleotides align to TRBD1. V dropped 6 bases and J dropped 1; count of bases not matched to a gene: 7. The CDR3 extends over 15 amino acids. The germline V gene encodes CDR1 DFQATT and CDR2 SNEGSKA (reference sequence). CDR3 nucleotide sequence: TGCAGTGCAACAACAGGGGGCGGAAGCAATCAGCCCCAGCATTTT. Translating it yields CSATTGGGSNQPQHF.

This clonotype was picked up a small number of times. The V and J genes are TRBV7-9 and TRBJ2-1; D is perhaps TRBD1 or TRBD2 (5 bases each). The germline V gene has CDR1 SEHNR and CDR2 FQNEAQ (reference sequence). Trimming removed 5 bases at V and 0 bases at J, with 17 bases between. The length of the CDR3 is 17 residues. As DNA, the CDR3 is TGTGCCAGCAGCCAGATTCGGGGCCAGAGCTCCTACAATGAGCAGTTCTTC. Amino acids: CASSQIRGQSSYNEQFF.

This clonotype was recorded a few times. This sequence joins TRBV5-1 and TRBJ2-1; TRBD1 is a possible D gene (5 bases). V gave up 3 bases and J gave up 0 bases, with 16 bases separating them. Germline V gene lookup returns CDR1 SGHRS and CDR2 YFSETQ. The CDR3 has 17 amino acids. CDR3 loop: CASSWNDSPSSYNEQFF. The CDR3 bases are TGCGCCAGCAGCTGGAATGACAGTCCCAGCTCCTACAATGAGCAGTTCTTC.

This clonotype was seen repeatedly, ten times or more. The chain combines TRBV20-1 with TRBJ2-3; unclear D gene. The CDR3 consists of 14 residues. CDR1 and CDR2 (germline): DFQATT, SNEGSKA (reference sequence). V lost 1 base and J 0 bases, leaving 8 bases between the germline ends. The CDR3 nucleotides are TGCAGTGCTAGAGGACTTGCGAGCACAGATACGCAGTATTTT. As protein: CSARGLASTDTQYF.

The J gene is TRBJ2-5, the V gene TRBV11-2, with D perhaps TRBD2 (6 bases). The V gene's germline CDR1 is SGHAT and CDR2 FQNNGV. CDR3 length: 16 residues. V was pared by 2 bases and J by 2 bases, with 15 bases between. This chain's CDR3 is CASSLWGSGSQETQYF. The CDR3 nucleotides are TGTGCCAGCAGCTTATGGGGTAGCGGCTCGCAAGAGACCCAGTACTTC. Filled out from reference TRBV11-2 and TRBJ2-5, the complete variable domain reads EAGVAQSPRYKIIEKRQSVAFWCNPISGHATLYWYQQILGQGPKLLIQFQNNGVVDDSQLPKDRFSAERLKGVDSTLKIQPAKLEDSAVYLCASSLWGSGSQETQYFGPGTRLLVL.

The chain recombines TRBV7-2 with TRBJ2-2, with D possibly matching TRBD1 (6 bases). The germline gives CDR1 SGHTA, CDR2 FQGNSA. The CDR3 is made up of 14 amino acids. The V end lost 3 bases, the J end lost 6 bases, and 11 bases lay between the germline ends. CDR3 nucleotide sequence: TGTGCCAGCAGCTTCGGGTGGGGGCCCGGGGAGCTGTTTTTT. It is translated as CASSFGWGPGELFF.

This chain connects TRBV2 to TRBJ2-7, with D possibly TRBD2 on 5 matching bases. Between the trimmed V and J ends, which lost 0 bases and 3 bases, there was a span of 12 bases. Germline loops: CDR1 SNHLY, CDR2 FYNNEI. CDR3 length: 15 residues. The CDR3 nucleotides read TGTGCCAGCAGTGAAGCCCCGGGGTCCGGCTACGAGCAGTACTTC. Amino acid sequence: CASSEAPGSGYEQYF.

The V gene is TRBV7-2, the J gene TRBJ1-1; no clear D. Germline V gene lookup returns CDR1 SGHTA and CDR2 FQGNSA. V shed 1 base and J shed 4 bases, with 10 bases lying between them. This CDR3 spans 14 amino acids. The CDR3 nucleotides are TGTGCCAGCAGCTTAGGCGTGAGGAGCACTGAAGCTTTCTTT. Protein: CASSLGVRSTEAFF.